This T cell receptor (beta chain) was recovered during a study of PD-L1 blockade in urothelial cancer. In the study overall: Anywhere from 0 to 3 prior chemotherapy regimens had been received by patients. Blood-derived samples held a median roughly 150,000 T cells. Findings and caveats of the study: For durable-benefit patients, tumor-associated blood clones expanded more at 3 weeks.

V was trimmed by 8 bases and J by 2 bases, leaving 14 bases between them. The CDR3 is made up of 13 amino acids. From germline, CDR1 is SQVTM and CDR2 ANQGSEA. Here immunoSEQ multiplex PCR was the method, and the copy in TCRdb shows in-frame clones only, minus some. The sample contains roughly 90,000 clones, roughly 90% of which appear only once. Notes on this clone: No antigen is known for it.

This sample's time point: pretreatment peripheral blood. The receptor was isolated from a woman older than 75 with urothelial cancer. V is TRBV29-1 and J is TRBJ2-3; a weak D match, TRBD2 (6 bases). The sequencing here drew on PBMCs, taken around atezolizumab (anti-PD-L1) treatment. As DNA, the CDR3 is TGCAGCCTCAGTAGCGGTACCACAGATACGCAGTATTTT. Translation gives CSLSSGTTDTQYF.